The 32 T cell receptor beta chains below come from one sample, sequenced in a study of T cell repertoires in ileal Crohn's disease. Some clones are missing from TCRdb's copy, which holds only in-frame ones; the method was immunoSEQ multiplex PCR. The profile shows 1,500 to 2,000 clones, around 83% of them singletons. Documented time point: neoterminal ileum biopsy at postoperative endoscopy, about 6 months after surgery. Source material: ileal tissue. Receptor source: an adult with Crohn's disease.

The CDR3 spells CASNQRAETQYF. The CDR3 DNA follows: TGTGCCAGCAACCAGCGGGCCGAGACCCAGTACTTC. This rearrangement joins TRBV7-8 to TRBJ2-5; TRBD2 might be the D (6 bases). CDR3 size: 12 residues. V lost 7 bases and J 5 bases, leaving 11 bases between the germline ends. Germline V gene data show CDR1 as SGHVS and CDR2 as FQNEAQ. The full variable domain, with the rest looked up from reference TRBV7-8 and TRBJ2-5, is GAGVSQSPRYKVAKRGQDVALRCDPISGHVSLFWYQQALGQGPEFLTYFQNEAQLDKSGLPSDRFFAERPEGSVSTLKIQRTQQEDSAVYLCASNQRAETQYFGPGTRLLVL.

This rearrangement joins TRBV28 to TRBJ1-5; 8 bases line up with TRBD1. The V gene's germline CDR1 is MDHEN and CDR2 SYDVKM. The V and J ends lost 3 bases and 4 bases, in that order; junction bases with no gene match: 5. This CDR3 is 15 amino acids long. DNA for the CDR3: TGTGCCAGCAGTTTTTCAGGGGGCCGGAATCAGCCCCAGCATTTT. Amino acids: CASSFSGGRNQPQHF.

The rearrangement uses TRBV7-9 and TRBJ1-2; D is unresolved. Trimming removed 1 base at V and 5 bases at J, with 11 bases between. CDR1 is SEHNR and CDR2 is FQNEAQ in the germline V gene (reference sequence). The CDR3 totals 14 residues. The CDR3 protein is CASSLGTGIYGYTF. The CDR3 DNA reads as TGTGCCAGCAGCTTAGGGACTGGAATTTATGGCTACACCTTC.

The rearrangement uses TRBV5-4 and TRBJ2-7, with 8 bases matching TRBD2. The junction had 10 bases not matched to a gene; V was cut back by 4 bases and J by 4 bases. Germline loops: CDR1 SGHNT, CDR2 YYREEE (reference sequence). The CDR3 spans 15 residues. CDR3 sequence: CASSPRGGIMYEQYF. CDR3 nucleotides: TGTGCCAGCAGCCCCCGGGGGGGGATAATGTACGAGCAGTACTTC.

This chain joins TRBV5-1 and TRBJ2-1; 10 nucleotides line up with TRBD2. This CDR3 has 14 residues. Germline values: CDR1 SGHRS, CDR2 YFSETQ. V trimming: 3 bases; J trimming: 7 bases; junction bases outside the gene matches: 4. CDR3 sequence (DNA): TGCGCCAGCAGCTATGGGACTAGCGCGAATGAGCAGTTCTTC. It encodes CASSYGTSANEQFF. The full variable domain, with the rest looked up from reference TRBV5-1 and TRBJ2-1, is KAGVTQTPRYLIKTRGQQVTLSCSPISGHRSVSWYQQTPGQGLQFLFEYFSETQRNKGNFPGRFSGRQFSNSRSEMNVSTLELGDSALYLCASSYGTSANEQFFGPGTRLTVL.

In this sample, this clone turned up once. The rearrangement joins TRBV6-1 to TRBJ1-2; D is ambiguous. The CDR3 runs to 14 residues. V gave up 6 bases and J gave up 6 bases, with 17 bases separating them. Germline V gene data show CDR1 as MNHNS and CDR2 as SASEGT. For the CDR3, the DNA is TGTGCCAGCAGCCTTTCCGGAGCCCCTCATGGCTACACCTTC. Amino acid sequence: CASSLSGAPHGYTF.

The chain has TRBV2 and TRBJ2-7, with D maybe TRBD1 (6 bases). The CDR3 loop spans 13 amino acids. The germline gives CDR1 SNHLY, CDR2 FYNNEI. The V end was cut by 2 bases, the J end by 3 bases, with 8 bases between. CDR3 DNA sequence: TGTGCCAGCAGTGAATGGGACAACTACGAGCAGTACTTC. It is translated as CASSEWDNYEQYF.

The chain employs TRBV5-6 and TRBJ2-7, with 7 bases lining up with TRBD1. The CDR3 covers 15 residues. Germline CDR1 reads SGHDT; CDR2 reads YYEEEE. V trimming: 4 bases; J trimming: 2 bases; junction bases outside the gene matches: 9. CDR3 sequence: CASSRKRQGPYEQYF. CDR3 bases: TGTGCCAGCAGCCGGAAACGACAGGGACCCTACGAGCAGTACTTC. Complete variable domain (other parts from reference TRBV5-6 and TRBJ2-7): DAGVTQSPTHLIKTRGQQVTLRCSPKSGHDTVSWYQQALGQGPQFIFQYYEEEERQRGNFPDRFSGHQFPNYSSELNVNALLLGDSALYLCASSRKRQGPYEQYFGPGTRLTVT.

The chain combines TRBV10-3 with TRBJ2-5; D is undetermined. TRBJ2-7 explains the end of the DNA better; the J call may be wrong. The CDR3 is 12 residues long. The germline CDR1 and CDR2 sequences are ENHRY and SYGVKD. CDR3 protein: CATTEMGYEQYF. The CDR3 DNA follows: TGTGCCACCACCGAAATGGGCTACGAGCAGTACTTC.

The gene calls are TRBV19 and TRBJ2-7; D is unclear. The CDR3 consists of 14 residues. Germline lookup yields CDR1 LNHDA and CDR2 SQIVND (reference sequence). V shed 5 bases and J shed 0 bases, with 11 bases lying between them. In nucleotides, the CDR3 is TGTGCCAGTAGTTTATTGCTAGACTCCTACGAGCAGTACTTC. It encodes CASSLLLDSYEQYF.

CDR3 nucleotide sequence: TGTGCCAGCAGTTTGACTAGCGGGATCGGAGATACGCAGTATTTT. It translates to CASSLTSGIGDTQYF. The V and J genes are TRBV6-6 and TRBJ2-3; 11 bases agree with TRBD2. V shed 4 bases and J 5 bases; nucleotides not matched to a gene: 5. Germline-derived CDR1 and CDR2 are MNHNY and SVGAGI (reference sequence). This CDR3 has 15 residues.

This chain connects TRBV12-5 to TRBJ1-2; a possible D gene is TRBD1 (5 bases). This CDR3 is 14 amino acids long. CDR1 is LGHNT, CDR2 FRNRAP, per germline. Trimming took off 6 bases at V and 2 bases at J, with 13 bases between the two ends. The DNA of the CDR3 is TGTGCTAGTGGAATTCAGGGCGGAAACTATGGCTACACCTTC. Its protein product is CASGIQGGNYGYTF.

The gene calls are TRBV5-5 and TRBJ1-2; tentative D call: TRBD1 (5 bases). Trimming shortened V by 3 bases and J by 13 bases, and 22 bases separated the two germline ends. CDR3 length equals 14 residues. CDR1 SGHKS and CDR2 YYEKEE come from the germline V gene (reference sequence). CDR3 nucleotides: TGTGCCAGCAGCTCCAGGCAGGACCTCGCGGGGCCCACCTTC. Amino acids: CASSSRQDLAGPTF.

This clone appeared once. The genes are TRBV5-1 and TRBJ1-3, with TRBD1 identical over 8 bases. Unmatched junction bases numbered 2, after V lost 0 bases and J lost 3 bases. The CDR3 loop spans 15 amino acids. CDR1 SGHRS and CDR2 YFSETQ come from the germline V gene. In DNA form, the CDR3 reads TGCGCCAGCAGCTTGGGGACAGGGAGTGGAAACACCATATATTTT. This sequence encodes CASSLGTGSGNTIYF.

CDR3 nucleotides: TGTGCCAGCAGTGAAGTTCCAGTCACTGAAGCTTTCTTT. Translated: CASSEVPVTEAFF. The genes are TRBV6-1 and TRBJ1-1; D is ambiguous. The germline CDR1 and CDR2 sequences are MNHNS and SASEGT. This CDR3 region has 13 residues. Trimming pared 1 base from V and 4 bases from J, leaving 7 bases between.

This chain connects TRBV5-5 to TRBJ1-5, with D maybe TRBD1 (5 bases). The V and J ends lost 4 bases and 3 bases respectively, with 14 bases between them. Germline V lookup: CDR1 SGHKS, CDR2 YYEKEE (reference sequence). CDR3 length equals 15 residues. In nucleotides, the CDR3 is TGTGCCAGCAGCCCGGGGGGGTCGGTCAATCAGCCCCAGCATTTT. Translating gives CASSPGGSVNQPQHF.

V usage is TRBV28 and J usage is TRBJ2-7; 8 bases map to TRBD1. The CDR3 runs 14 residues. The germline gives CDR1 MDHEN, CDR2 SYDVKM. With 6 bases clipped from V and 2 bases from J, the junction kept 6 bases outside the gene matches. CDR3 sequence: CASSRTGLTYEQYF. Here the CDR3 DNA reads TGTGCCAGCAGCCGGACAGGGCTTACCTACGAGCAGTACTTC.

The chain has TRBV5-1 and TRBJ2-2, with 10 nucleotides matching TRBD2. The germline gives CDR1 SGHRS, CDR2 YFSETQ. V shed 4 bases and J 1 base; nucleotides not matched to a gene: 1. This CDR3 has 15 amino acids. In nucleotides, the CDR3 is TGCGCCAGCAGCCGGACTAGCGGGAACACCGGGGAGCTGTTTTTT. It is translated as CASSRTSGNTGELFF.

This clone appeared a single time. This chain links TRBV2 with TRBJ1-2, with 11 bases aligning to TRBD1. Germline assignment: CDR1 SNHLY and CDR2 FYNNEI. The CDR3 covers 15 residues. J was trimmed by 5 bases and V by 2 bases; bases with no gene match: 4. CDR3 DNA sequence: TGTGCCAGCAGTGAAATGGGGGACAGGGGGTATGGCTACACCTTC. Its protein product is CASSEMGDRGYGYTF.

The CDR3 loop is CASGQGGYGYTF. CDR3 DNA: TGTGCCAGCGGGCAGGGAGGCTATGGCTACACCTTC. The chain uses TRBV28 and TRBJ1-2, with D perhaps TRBD1 (5 bases). From germline, CDR1 is MDHEN and CDR2 SYDVKM. With 8 bases removed from V and 4 bases from J, the gap between germline ends came to 11 bases. CDR3 size: 12 residues.

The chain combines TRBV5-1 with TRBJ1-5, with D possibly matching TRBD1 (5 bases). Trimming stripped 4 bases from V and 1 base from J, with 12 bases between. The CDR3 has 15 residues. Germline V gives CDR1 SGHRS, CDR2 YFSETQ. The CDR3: CASSLGRGSNQPQHF. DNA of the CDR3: TGCGCCAGCAGCCTGGGGAGGGGAAGCAATCAGCCCCAGCATTTT. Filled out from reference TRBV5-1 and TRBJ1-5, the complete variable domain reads KAGVTQTPRYLIKTRGQQVTLSCSPISGHRSVSWYQQTPGQGLQFLFEYFSETQRNKGNFPGRFSGRQFSNSRSEMNVSTLELGDSALYLCASSLGRGSNQPQHFGDGTRLSIL.

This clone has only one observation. The CDR3 region has the DNA TGCAGTGCTAGAACGGGGAGTGAGCAGTTCTTC. Protein product: CSARTGSEQFF. This sequence joins TRBV20-1 and TRBJ2-1; perhaps TRBD2 as D (5 bases). Germline lookup yields CDR1 DFQATT and CDR2 SNEGSKA (reference sequence). V was trimmed by 2 bases and J by 9 bases, leaving 8 bases between them. CDR3 size: 11 residues.

The chain's CDR3 is CASSLFAGPNTGELFF. The CDR3 region has the DNA TGTGCCAGCAGTTTATTCGCGGGACCGAACACCGGGGAGCTGTTTTTT. V is TRBV27 and J is TRBJ2-2; weak D call: TRBD2 (6 bases). V shed 1 base and J shed 0 bases, with 9 bases lying between them. CDR3 length: 16 amino acids. Germline V CDR1 and CDR2: MNHEY, SMNVEV (reference sequence).

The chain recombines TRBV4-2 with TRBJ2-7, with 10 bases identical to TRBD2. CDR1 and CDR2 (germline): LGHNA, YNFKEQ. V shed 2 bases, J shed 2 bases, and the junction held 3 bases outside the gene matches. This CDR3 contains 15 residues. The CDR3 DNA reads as TGTGCCAGCAGCCAACCTAGCGGGGGAACCTACGAGCAGTACTTC. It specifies CASSQPSGGTYEQYF.

CDR3 region: CASSFRISGGNTGELFF. The CDR3 coding sequence is TGTGCCAGCAGCTTCAGGATTAGCGGGGGGAACACCGGGGAGCTGTTTTTT. J is TRBJ2-2 and V is TRBV5-6; TRBD2 aligns across 9 bases. CDR1 and CDR2 (germline): SGHDT, YYEEEE. The trim removed 2 bases at V and 1 base at J, leaving 6 bases unmatched. The CDR3 covers 17 residues.

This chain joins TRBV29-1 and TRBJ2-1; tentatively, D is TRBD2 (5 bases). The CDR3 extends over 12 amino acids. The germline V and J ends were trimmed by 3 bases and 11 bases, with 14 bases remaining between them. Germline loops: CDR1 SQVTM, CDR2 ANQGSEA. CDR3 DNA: TGCAGCGTTGAGGAGGTAAGGCAGCAGCAGTTCTTC. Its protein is CSVEEVRQQQFF.

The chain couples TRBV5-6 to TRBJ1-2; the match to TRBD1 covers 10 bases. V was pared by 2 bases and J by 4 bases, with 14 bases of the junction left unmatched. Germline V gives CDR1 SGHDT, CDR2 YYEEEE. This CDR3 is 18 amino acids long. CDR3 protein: CASSLRTGQGFQGYGYTF. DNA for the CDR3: TGTGCCAGCAGCTTACGAACGGGACAGGGGTTTCAGGGCTATGGCTACACCTTC.

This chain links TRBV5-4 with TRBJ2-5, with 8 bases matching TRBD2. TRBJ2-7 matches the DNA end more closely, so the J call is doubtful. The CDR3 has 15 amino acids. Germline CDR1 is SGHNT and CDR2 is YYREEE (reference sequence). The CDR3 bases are TGTGCCAGCAGCCCCCGGGGGGGGATAATGTACGAGCAGTACTTC. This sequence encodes CASSPRGGIMYEQYF.

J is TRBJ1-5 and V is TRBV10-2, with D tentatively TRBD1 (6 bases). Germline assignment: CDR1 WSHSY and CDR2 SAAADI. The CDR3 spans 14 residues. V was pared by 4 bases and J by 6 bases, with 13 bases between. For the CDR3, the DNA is TGCGCCAGCAGTGGGTCGGTAGGGGGTCAGCCCCAGCATTTT. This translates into CASSGSVGGQPQHF.

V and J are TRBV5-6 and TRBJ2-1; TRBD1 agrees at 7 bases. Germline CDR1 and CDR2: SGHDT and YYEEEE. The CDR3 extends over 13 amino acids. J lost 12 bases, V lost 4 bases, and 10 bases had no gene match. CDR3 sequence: CASSPGQPRGQFF. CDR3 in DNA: TGTGCCAGCAGCCCGGGACAGCCCAGGGGGCAGTTCTTC.

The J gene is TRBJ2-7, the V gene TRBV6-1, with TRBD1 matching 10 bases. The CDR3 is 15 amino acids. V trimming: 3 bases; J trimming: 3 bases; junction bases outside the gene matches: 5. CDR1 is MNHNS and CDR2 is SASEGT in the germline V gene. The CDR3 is CASSDGTGVNYEQYF. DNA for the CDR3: TGTGCCAGCAGTGACGGGACAGGGGTCAACTACGAGCAGTACTTC.

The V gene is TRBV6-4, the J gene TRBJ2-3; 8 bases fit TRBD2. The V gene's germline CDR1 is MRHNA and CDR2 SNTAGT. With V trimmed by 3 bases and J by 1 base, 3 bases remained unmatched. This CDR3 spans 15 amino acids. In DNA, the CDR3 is TGTGCCAGCAGTGAAGCGGGAGCAGGCACAGATACGCAGTATTTT. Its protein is CASSEAGAGTDTQYF.